These T cell receptor beta chains were read from a single sample in a study of CD4 T cells in relation to SARS-CoV-2 and coronaviruses. No antigen has been identified for these receptors. The protocol was immunoSEQ multiplex PCR, while the TCRdb copy is restricted to in-frame clones and leaves out a portion. The repertoire consists of more than 20,000 clones, with approximately 72% occurring once and the leading ten covering over 9%. Sequenced: CD4+ T cells from PBMCs, cultured in vitro. The origin of the receptors is a human donor in good health. CDR3s include the opening cysteine and the closing phenylalanine or tryptophan. The order of the fields is V gene, clone size, J gene, D gene, CDR3 DNA, CDR3 protein. D genes are given only for firm matches. Size is omitted from some rows. Given values are once, few, many or a class for expanded clones.

TRBV7-6	.	TRBJ2-7	TRBD2	TGTGCCAGCAGCTCGTGGGCACTAGCGGGAGAGGAGGAGCAGTACTTC	CASSSWALAGEEEQYF
TRBV5-1	few	TRBJ1-1	.	TGCGCCAGCAGCTTGTCAGGAAATATGAACACTGAAGCTTTCTTT	CASSLSGNMNTEAFF
TRBV7-6	.	TRBJ1-5	.	TGTGCCAGCAGCGCCCAAGTGGGGGCGAATCAGCCCCAGCATTTT	CASSAQVGANQPQHF
TRBV5-1	.	TRBJ2-7	.	TGCGCCAGCAGCTTCAACTTGGACTACGAGCAGTACTTC	CASSFNLDYEQYF
TRBV11-2	.	TRBJ1-3	.	TGTGCCAGCAGCTTAGACGGCGGTACCCTGAGCTCTGGAAACACCATATATTTT	CASSLDGGTLSSGNTIYF
TRBV6-5	.	TRBJ1-1	.	TGTGCCAGCAGTTACTCTGGAAAGCCGAACACTGAAGCTTTCTTT	CASSYSGKPNTEAFF
TRBV11-2	.	TRBJ1-6	.	TGTGCCAGCAGCTCGGAGGGGGGGTCGAATTCACCCCTCCACTTT	CASSSEGGSNSPLHF
TRBV19	few	TRBJ1-1	.	TGTGCCAGCGCAAAAGAGATGAACACTGAAGCTTTCTTT	CASAKEMNTEAFF
TRBV5-1	.	TRBJ1-4	.	TGCGCCAGCAGCTTGGCACCTACGACAAATAGGGAAAAACTGTTTTTT	CASSLAPTTNREKLFF
TRBV5-1	.	TRBJ2-5	TRBD1	TGCGCCAGCAGCTTGGCCAAGGACAGGGTTGCGGAGACCCAGTACTTC	CASSLAKDRVAETQYF
TRBV11-3	once	TRBJ2-3	.	TGTGCCAGCAGCTTAGTCGCAGGAAGCACAGATACGCAGTATTTT	CASSLVAGSTDTQYF
TRBV9	few	TRBJ1-2	TRBD1	TGTGCCAGCAGCGTTGGACAGGAAGTAGTCTATGGCTACACCTTC	CASSVGQEVVYGYTF
TRBV28	.	TRBJ2-3	.	TGTGCCAGCAGTGACGACCCGGGAGATACGCAGTATTTT	CASSDDPGDTQYF
TRBV10-1	few	TRBJ2-7	.	TGCGCCAGCAGTGAGTCGCCAGGATACGAGCAGTACTTC	CASSESPGYEQYF
TRBV2	.	TRBJ1-5	.	TGTGCCAGCAGTTCCGGGCCGTCACCGAGCAATCAGCCCCAGCATTTT	CASSSGPSPSNQPQHF
TRBV28	.	TRBJ1-5	.	TGTGCCAGCAGTGCGCAGAGGGATCAGCCCCAGCATTTT	CASSAQRDQPQHF
TRBV19	few	TRBJ1-5	TRBD1	TGTGCCAGTAGTATAGGGTCCGGGACAGGGGGGCAGCCCCAGCATTTT	CASSIGSGTGGQPQHF
TRBV10-1	few	TRBJ2-1	.	TGCGCCAGCAGTGAGCGGGAGTCCTACAATGAGCAGTTCTTC	CASSERESYNEQFF
TRBV27	.	TRBJ1-2	.	TGTGCCAGCAGTTTACGTGGGGGCCTCCGTTTAAGGGAGAAGGATGGCTACACCTTC	CASSLRGGLRLREKDGYTF
TRBV21-1	.	TRBJ1-3	.	TGTGCCAGCAGCAAAGGTAAAGGGGACAGTATTCTCTCTGGAAACACCATATATTTT	CASSKGKGDSILSGNTIYF
TRBV3-1/TRBV3-2	.	TRBJ1-1	.	TGTGCCAGCAGCTCTAGGGACGGCAACACTGAAGCTTTCTTT	CASSSRDGNTEAFF
TRBV7-9	few	TRBJ2-3	TRBD1	TGTGCCAGCAGCGAAATAAGACAGGGGGGCACAGATACGCAGTATTTT	CASSEIRQGGTDTQYF
TRBV9	.	TRBJ1-6	.	TGTGCCAGCAGCGTAACACTTTTGTCACCCCTCCACTTT	CASSVTLLSPLHF
TRBV21-1	.	TRBJ2-3	.	TGTGCCAGCAGCAAAGGGGGGGGCCATGGTCCCTTTACCACAGATACGCAGTATTTT	CASSKGGGHGPFTTDTQYF
TRBV14	.	TRBJ2-1	TRBD2	TGTGCCAGCAGCCGGGGGGGAGATGAGCAGTTCTTC	CASSRGGDEQFF
TRBV7-3	.	TRBJ2-7	.	TGTGCCAGCAGCTTAAAGGTTAGGACCGAGCAGTACTTC	CASSLKVRTEQYF
TRBV19	.	TRBJ2-2	.	TGTGCCAGTAGGATAGACGTAGGGGGGGATATCGGCACCGGGGAGCTGTTTTTT	CASRIDVGGDIGTGELFF
TRBV7-9	few	TRBJ2-3	.	TGTGCCAGCAGCTTAAACCTTGTTGCAGATACGCAGTATTTT	CASSLNLVADTQYF
TRBV6-5	.	TRBJ1-2	.	TGTGCCAGTAGTAGCCAGACCTATGGCTACACCTTC	CASSSQTYGYTF
TRBV19	.	TRBJ2-1	TRBD2	TGTGCCAGCCGTTTCCTAGCGGGAGACGGGGGGGAGCAGTTCTTC	CASRFLAGDGGEQFF
TRBV9	.	TRBJ2-3	.	TGTGCCAGCAGCGTAGGTACCAGGGGTGGCACAGATACGCAGTATTTT	CASSVGTRGGTDTQYF
TRBV3-1/TRBV3-2	.	TRBJ1-3	.	TGTGCCAGCAACCGGGAGGACAGCTCTGGAAACACCATATATTTT	CASNREDSSGNTIYF